This T cell receptor beta chain was profiled in a study of blood T cell repertoires in COVID-19. Overall study: The United States, Italy and Spain supplied acute and convalescent COVID-19 samples. T cells, B-cell-depleted T cells, or PBMCs supplied cDNA or gDNA.

As handled by the study authors: Estimates of nucleated cell counts were drawn from the amplification of reference gene primers. Here immunoSEQ multiplex PCR was the method, and the copy in TCRdb shows in-frame clones only, minus some. That table is the source of V, J and clone size, and D and trimming were worked out from the DNA. The sample includes under 250,000 clones, around 83% seen only once; the top ten take approximately 7.4%. The specimen was peripheral blood. This sequence was found in a woman in her forties or fifties with acute or convalescent COVID-19.

The CDR3 sequence is CASSFRGQSNEKLFF. DNA of the CDR3: TGTGCCAGCAGTTTTAGAGGGCAAAGTAATGAAAAACTGTTTTTT. The chain recombines TRBV27 with TRBJ1-4; D unresolved. Germline V gene data show CDR1 as MNHEY and CDR2 as SMNVEV (reference sequence). Trimming removed 3 bases at V and 4 bases at J, with 12 bases between. There are 15 residues in the CDR3.